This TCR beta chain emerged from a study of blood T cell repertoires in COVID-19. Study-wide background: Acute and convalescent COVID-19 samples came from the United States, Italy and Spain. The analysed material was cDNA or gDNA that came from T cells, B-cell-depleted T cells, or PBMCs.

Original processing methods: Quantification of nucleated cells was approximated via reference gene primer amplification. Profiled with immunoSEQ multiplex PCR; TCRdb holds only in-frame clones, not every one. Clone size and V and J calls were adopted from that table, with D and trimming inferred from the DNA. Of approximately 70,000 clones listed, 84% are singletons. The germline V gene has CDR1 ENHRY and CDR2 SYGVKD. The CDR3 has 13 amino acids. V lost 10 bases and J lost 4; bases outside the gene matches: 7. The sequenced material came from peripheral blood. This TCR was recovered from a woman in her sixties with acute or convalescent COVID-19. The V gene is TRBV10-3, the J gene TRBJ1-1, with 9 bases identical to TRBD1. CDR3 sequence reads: CASHRGPGTEAFF. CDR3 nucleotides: TGTGCCAGCCACAGGGGGCCGGGCACTGAAGCTTTCTTT.